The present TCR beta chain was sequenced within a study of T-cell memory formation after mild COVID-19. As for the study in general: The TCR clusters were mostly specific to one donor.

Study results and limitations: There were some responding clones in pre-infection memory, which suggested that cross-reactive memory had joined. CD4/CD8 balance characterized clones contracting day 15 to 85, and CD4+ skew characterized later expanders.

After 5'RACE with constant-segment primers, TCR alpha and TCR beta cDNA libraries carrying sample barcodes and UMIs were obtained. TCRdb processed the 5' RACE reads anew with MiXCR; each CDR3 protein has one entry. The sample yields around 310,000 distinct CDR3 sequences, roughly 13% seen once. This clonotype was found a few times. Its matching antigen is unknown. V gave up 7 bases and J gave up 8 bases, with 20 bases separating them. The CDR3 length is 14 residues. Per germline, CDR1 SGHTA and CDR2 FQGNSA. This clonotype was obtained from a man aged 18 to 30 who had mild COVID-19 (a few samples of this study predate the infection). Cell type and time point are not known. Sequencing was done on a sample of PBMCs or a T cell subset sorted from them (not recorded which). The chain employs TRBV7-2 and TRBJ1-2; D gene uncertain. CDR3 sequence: CASTPAGLSGGYTF. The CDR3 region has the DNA TGTGCCAGCACCCCAGCTGGGCTCTCGGGGGGCTACACCTTC.